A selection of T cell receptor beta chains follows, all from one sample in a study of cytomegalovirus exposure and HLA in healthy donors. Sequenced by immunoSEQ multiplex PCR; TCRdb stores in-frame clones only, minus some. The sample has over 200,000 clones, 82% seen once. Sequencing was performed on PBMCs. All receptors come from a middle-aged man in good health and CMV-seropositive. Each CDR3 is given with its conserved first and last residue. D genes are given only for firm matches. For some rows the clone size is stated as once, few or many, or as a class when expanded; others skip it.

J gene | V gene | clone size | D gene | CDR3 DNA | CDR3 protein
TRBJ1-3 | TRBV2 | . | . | TGTGCCACACAGGGTCTCGGAAACACCATATATTTT | CATQGLGNTIYF
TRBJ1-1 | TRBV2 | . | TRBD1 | TGTGCCAGCACCCAGAGGCAGGGGGATGGCACTGAAGCTTTCTTT | CASTQRQGDGTEAFF
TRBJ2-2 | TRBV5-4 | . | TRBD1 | TGTGCCAGCAGCTTAGGACAGGGGAATTTGGGCGGGGAGCTGTTTTTT | CASSLGQGNLGGELFF
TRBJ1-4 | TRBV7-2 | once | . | TGTGCCAGCAGCCCGACGCCGGGGACAACTAATGAAAAACTGTTTTTT | CASSPTPGTTNEKLFF
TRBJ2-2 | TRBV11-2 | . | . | TGTGCCAGCAGCCTCAAGCTGAACACCGGGGAGCTGTTTTTT | CASSLKLNTGELFF
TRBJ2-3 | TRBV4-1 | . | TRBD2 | TGCGCCAGCAGCCAAGGACCGACTAGCGGGTCTGCTAGCACAGATACGCAGTATTTT | CASSQGPTSGSASTDTQYF
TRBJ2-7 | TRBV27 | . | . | TGTGCCAGCAGTTTAAAAGAGTTCTACGAGCAGTACTTC | CASSLKEFYEQYF
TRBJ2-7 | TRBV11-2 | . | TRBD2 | TGTGCCAGCAGCTTAACGGGAGGGTTCTACGAGCAGTACTTC | CASSLTGGFYEQYF
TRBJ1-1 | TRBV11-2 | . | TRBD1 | TGTGCCAGCAGCAACTCAGGGGGGTACACTGAAGCTTTCTTT | CASSNSGGYTEAFF
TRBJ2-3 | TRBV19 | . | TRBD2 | TGTGCCAGTAGTATATTGGCTAGCGGGGAAGAGGATACGCAGTATTTT | CASSILASGEEDTQYF
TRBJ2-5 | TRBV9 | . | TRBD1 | TGTGCCAGCAGCGTTGACAGGGGGGGACAAGAGACCCAGTACTTC | CASSVDRGGQETQYF
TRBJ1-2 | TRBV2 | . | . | TGTGCCAGCAGTGATGAATGGGGGGGTCGCGGCTACACCTTC | CASSDEWGGRGYTF
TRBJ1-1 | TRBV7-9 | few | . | TGTGCCAGCAGCTATACAGGGACCAACACTGAAGCTTTCTTT | CASSYTGTNTEAFF
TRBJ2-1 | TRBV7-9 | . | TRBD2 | TGTGCCAGCAGCTCGAGCGGGGGGGGCTACAATCAGCAGTTCTTC | CASSSSGGGYNQQFF
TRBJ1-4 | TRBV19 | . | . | TGTGCCAGTGCTGTTTGGGGCAGGGGTGGAACTAATGAAAAACTGTTTTTT | CASAVWGRGGTNEKLFF
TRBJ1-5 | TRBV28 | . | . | TGTGCCAGCAGTCCAAGTGGGGGGATCAATCAGCCCCAGCATTTT | CASSPSGGINQPQHF
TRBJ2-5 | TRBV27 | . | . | TGTGCCAGCAGTTTGGGCGCTAGCAAGCTTGGGGAGACCCAGTACTTC | CASSLGASKLGETQYF
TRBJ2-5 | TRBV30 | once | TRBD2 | TGTGCCTGGAGTGATAGCGGGAGAAAAGAGACCCAGTACTTC | CAWSDSGRKETQYF
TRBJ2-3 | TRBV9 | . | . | TGTGCCAGCAGCGTAGAACTAGCAGACACAGATACGCAGTATTTT | CASSVELADTDTQYF
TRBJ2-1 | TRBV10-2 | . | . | TGCGCCAGCAGTGAGCCACTAGGCAATGAGCAGTTCTTC | CASSEPLGNEQFF